This TCR beta chain was identified in a study of blood T cells in healthy people across ages. The authors ran a second PCR of about 6 to 11 cycles using a sample-barcoded 5' primer and a J-beta primer mix. TCRdb redid the calling of the 5' RACE reads with MiXCR, one entry per CDR3 protein. The table records about 670,000 distinct CDR3 sequences, around 52% of them present only once. Deletions cut 6 bases from V and 1 base from J, with 14 bases between. This CDR3 comprises 15 residues. The TCR originated in a woman older than 75 in good health. The chain recombines TRBV12-3 or TRBV12-4 with TRBJ2-3, with TRBD2 as a possible D gene (6 bases). The source material was blood. The CDR3 sequence is CASRPWGVGTDTQYF. In DNA, the CDR3 is TGTGCCAGCAGACCTTGGGGGGTGGGCACAGATACGCAGTATTTT.